The 12 T cell receptor beta chains in this list originate from one sample, sequenced in a study of blood T cell repertoires in COVID-19. Method: immunoSEQ multiplex PCR; TCRdb's copy keeps in-frame clones and lacks some. The sample carries about 270,000 clones, about 85% recorded once. Sequenced: peripheral blood. The receptors derive from a man between 60 and 75 years old who had recovered from COVID-19.

The V call is TRBV12-5, the J call TRBJ2-7, with a weak D call TRBD1 (5 bases). Germline V gives CDR1 LGHNT, CDR2 FRNRAP. This CDR3 has 12 residues. V lost 1 base and J 4 bases, leaving 5 bases between the germline ends. CDR3 loop: CASGLDRYEQYF. The CDR3 DNA follows: TGTGCTAGTGGTTTGGACAGGTACGAGCAGTACTTC.

This chain joins TRBV2 and TRBJ1-5; tentative D call: TRBD1 (6 bases). The CDR3 has 15 amino acids. The ends were cut back, 7 bases at V and 0 bases at J, with 13 bases in the middle. Germline V gene data show CDR1 as SNHLY and CDR2 as FYNNEI. For the CDR3, the DNA is TGTGCCAGCAATACCCAGGGGAGTAGCAATCAGCCCCAGCATTTT. Its protein is CASNTQGSSNQPQHF.

This rearrangement joins TRBV28 to TRBJ1-2; D may be TRBD1 (6 bases). Germline V gene data show CDR1 as MDHEN and CDR2 as SYDVKM. V was clipped by 2 bases and J by 8 bases, with 12 bases between them. The CDR3 contains 13 residues. The CDR3 is CASSLTTGGGYTF. CDR3 coding DNA: TGTGCCAGCAGTTTAACGACAGGAGGAGGCTACACCTTC.

The V call is TRBV7-2, the J call TRBJ2-5, with D perhaps matching TRBD2 (5 bases). The CDR3 has 15 amino acids. Germline V lookup: CDR1 SGHTA, CDR2 FQGNSA. V was shortened by 2 bases and J by 2 bases, with 12 bases between the two germline ends. CDR3 bases: TGTGCCAGCAGCTTATCTCCTAGCAGGCAAGAGACCCAGTACTTC. Protein product: CASSLSPSRQETQYF. Looking up the rest from reference TRBV7-2 and TRBJ2-5 gives the full variable domain: GAGVSQSPSNKVTEKGKDVELRCDPISGHTALYWYRQSLGQGLEFLIYFQGNSAPDKSGLPSDRFSAERTGGSVSTLTIQRTQQEDSAVYLCASSLSPSRQETQYFGPGTRLLVL.

This chain links TRBV5-4 with TRBJ1-2; TRBD1 matches at 7 bases. This CDR3 contains 15 residues. V was pared by 1 base and J by 4 bases, with 7 bases of the junction left unmatched. Germline-derived CDR1 and CDR2 are SGHNT and YYREEE (reference sequence). CDR3 DNA: TGTGCCAGCAGCTTGCCCGCGACAGGGAGCTATGGCTACACCTTC. Amino acid sequence: CASSLPATGSYGYTF. The full variable domain, with the rest looked up from reference TRBV5-4 and TRBJ1-2, is ETGVTQSPTHLIKTRGQQVTLRCSSQSGHNTVSWYQQALGQGPQFIFQYYREEENGRGNFPPRFSGLQFPNYSSELNVNALELDDSALYLCASSLPATGSYGYTFGSGTRLTVV.

This chain connects TRBV6-4 to TRBJ2-1; 9 bases are shared with TRBD2. CDR1 is MRHNA, CDR2 SNTAGT, per germline. The ends lost 4 bases at V and 0 bases at J; junction bases unmatched: 7. The CDR3 is made up of 17 amino acids. CDR3 region: CASSAGLAGSSYNEQFF. In nucleotides, the CDR3 is TGTGCCAGCAGTGCCGGCCTAGCGGGGAGCTCCTACAATGAGCAGTTCTTC.

The CDR3 nucleotides are TGTGCCTGGAAGACTAGCGGGGGGGTTGGTGAGCAGTTCTTC. It is translated as CAWKTSGGVGEQFF. The V gene is TRBV30, the J gene TRBJ2-1; 14 nucleotides match TRBD2. V dropped 4 bases and J dropped 9; count of bases not matched to a gene: 5. The CDR3 extends over 14 amino acids. Germline V gene lookup returns CDR1 GTSNPN and CDR2 SVGIG (reference sequence). Full variable domain (outside the CDR3, taken from reference TRBV30 and TRBJ2-1): SQTIHQWPATLVQPVGSPLSLECTVEGTSNPNLYWYRQAAGRGLQLLFYSVGIGQISSEVPQNLSASRPQDRQFILSSKKLLLSDSGFYLCAWKTSGGVGEQFFGPGTRLTVL.

The chain is built from TRBV28 and TRBJ1-3; D ambiguous. In germline, CDR1 is MDHEN, CDR2 SYDVKM. CDR3 length: 14 amino acids. Trimming pared 5 bases from V and 0 bases from J, leaving 8 bases between. CDR3 coding DNA: TGTGCCAGCAGTAAAGGAGGCTCTGGAAACACCATATATTTT. It is translated as CASSKGGSGNTIYF.

The chain has TRBV5-1 and TRBJ2-1; D possibly corresponds to TRBD2 (6 bases). Germline CDR1 is SGHRS and CDR2 is YFSETQ. The CDR3 has 15 residues. Trimming pared 0 bases from V and 2 bases from J, leaving 9 bases between. CDR3 DNA: TGCGCCAGCAGCTTGGATAGACTAGCCTACAATGAGCAGTTCTTC. Translated: CASSLDRLAYNEQFF.

The V and J genes are TRBV28 and TRBJ2-7; D might be TRBD1 (5 bases). This CDR3 region has 15 residues. The V and J ends lost 3 bases and 0 bases respectively, with 12 bases between them. Germline values: CDR1 MDHEN, CDR2 SYDVKM. The CDR3 loop reads CASSFTGLLSYEQYF. In DNA form, the CDR3 reads TGTGCCAGCAGTTTCACAGGATTGCTCTCCTACGAGCAGTACTTC.

This clone was counted between two and nine times. V usage is TRBV24-1 and J usage is TRBJ2-7, with D possibly TRBD1 on 5 matching bases. V was pared by 4 bases and J by 5 bases, with 11 bases between. The CDR3 covers 13 residues. The germline V gene has CDR1 KGHDR and CDR2 SFDVKD. CDR3 protein: CATSESGFHEQYF. In DNA form, the CDR3 reads TGTGCCACCAGTGAATCAGGGTTCCACGAGCAGTACTTC.

V and J are TRBV19 and TRBJ2-2, with TRBD1 matching over 8 bases. Germline V gene sequence: CDR1 LNHDA, CDR2 SQIVND (reference sequence). Trimming took 6 bases from V and 2 from J; bases not matched to a gene: 11. This CDR3 region has 17 residues. The CDR3 protein is CASRVQQGAPNTGELFF. CDR3 DNA sequence: TGTGCCAGTAGGGTGCAGCAGGGGGCACCTAACACCGGGGAGCTGTTTTTT. Full variable domain (outside the CDR3, taken from reference TRBV19 and TRBJ2-2): DGGITQSPKYLFRKEGQNVTLSCEQNLNHDAMYWYRQDPGQGLRLIYYSQIVNDFQKGDIAEGYSVSREKKESFPLTVTSAQKNPTAFYLCASRVQQGAPNTGELFFGEGSRLTVL.